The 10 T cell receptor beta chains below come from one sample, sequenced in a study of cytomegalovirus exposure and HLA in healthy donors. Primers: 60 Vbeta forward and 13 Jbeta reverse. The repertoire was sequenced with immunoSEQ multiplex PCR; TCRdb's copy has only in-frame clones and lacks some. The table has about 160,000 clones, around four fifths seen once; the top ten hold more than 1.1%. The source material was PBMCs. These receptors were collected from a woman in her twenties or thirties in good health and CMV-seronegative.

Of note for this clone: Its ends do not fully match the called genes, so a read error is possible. Here the CDR3 reads CSSSSWATVSSYEQYF. The CDR3 coding sequence is TGTTCCAGCAGCTCCTGGGCTACAGTGAGCTCCTACGAGCAGTACTTC. V usage is TRBV7-9 and J usage is TRBJ2-7, with D unresolved. Germline V gene data show CDR1 as SEHNR and CDR2 as FQNEAQ (reference sequence). There are 16 residues in the CDR3.

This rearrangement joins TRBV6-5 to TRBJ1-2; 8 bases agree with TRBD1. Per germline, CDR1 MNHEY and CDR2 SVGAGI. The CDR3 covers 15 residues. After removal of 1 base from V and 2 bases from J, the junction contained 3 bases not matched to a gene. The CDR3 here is CASSYLDRANYGYTF. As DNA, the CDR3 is TGTGCCAGCAGTTACTTGGACAGGGCCAACTATGGCTACACCTTC.

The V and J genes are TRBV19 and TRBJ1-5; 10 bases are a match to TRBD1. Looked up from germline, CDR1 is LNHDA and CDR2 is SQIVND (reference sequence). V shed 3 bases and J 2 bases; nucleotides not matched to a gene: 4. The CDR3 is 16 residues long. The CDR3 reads CASSIAGTGGNQPQHF. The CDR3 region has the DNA TGTGCCAGTAGTATCGCCGGGACAGGGGGCAATCAGCCCCAGCATTTT.

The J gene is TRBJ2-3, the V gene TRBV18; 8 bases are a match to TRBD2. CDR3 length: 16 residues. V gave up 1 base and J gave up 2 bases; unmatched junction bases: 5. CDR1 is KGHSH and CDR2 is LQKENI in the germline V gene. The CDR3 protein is CASSPLSGGTTDTQYF. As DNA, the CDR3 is TGTGCCAGCTCACCACTAAGCGGGGGAACCACAGATACGCAGTATTTT.

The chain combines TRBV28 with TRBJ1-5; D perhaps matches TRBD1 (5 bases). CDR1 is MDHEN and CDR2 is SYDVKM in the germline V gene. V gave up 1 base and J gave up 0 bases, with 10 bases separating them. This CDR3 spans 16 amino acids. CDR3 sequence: CASSLFSGVSNQPQHF. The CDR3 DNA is TGTGCCAGCAGTTTATTCTCGGGGGTTAGCAATCAGCCCCAGCATTTT.

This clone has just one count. The CDR3 is CASSKSGLTSGANVLTF. Here the CDR3 DNA reads TGCGCCAGCAGCAAATCAGGGTTGACCTCTGGGGCCAACGTCCTGACTTTC. The chain has TRBV5-1 and TRBJ2-6; a possible D gene is TRBD1 (5 bases). From germline, CDR1 is SGHRS and CDR2 YFSETQ. The CDR3 is made up of 17 amino acids. The V gene lost 4 bases and the J gene lost 0 bases, with 14 bases spanning the gap.

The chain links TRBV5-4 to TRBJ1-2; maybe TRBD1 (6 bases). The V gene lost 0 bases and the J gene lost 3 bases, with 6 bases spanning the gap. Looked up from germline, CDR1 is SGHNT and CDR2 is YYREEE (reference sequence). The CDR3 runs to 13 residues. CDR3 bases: TGTGCCAGCAGCTTGGCAGGGGACTATGGCTACACCTTC. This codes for CASSLAGDYGYTF.

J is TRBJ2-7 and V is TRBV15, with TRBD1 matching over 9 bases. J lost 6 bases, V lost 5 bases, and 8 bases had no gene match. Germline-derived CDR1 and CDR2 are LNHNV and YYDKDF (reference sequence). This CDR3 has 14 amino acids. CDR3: CATSHRDRAIEQYF. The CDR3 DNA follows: TGTGCCACCAGCCACCGGGACAGGGCCATCGAGCAGTACTTC. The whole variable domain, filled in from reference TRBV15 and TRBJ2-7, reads DAMVIQNPRYQVTQFGKPVTLSCSQTLNHNVMYWYQQKSSQAPKLLFHYYDKDFNNEADTPDNFQSRRPNTSFCFLDIRSPGLGDTAMYLCATSHRDRAIEQYFGPGTRLTVT.

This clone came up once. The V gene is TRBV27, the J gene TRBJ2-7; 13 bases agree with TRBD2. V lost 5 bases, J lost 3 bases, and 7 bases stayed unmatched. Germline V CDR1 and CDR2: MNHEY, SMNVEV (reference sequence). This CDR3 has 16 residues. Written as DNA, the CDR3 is TGTGCCAGCAGTCGCTCGACTAGCGGGGGGCGCTACGAGCAGTACTTC. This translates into CASSRSTSGGRYEQYF.

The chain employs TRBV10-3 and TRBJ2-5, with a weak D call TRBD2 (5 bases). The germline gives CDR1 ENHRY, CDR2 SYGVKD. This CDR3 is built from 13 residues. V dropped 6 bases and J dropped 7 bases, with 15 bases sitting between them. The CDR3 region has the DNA TGTGCCATCAGCGGGGATTTCGGCGGGACCCAGTACTTC. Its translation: CAISGDFGGTQYF.